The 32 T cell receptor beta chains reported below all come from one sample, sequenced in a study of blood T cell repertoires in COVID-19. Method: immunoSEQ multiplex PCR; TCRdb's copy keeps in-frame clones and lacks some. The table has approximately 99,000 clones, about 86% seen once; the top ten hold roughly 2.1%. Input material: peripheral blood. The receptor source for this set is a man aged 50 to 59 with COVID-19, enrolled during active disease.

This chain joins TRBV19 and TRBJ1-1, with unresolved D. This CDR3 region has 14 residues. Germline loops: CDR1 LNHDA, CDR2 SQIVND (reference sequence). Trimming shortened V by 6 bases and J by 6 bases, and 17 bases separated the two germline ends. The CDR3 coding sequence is TGTGCCAGTAGCGGAGACGGAGAACACTCTGAAGCTTTCTTT. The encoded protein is CASSGDGEHSEAFF.

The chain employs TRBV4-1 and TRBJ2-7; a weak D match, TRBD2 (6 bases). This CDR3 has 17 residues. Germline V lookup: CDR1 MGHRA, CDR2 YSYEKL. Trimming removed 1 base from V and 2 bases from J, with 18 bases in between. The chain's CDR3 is CASSQGAGTLTPYEQYF. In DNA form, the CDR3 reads TGCGCCAGCAGCCAAGGGGCCGGGACTCTGACTCCCTACGAGCAGTACTTC.

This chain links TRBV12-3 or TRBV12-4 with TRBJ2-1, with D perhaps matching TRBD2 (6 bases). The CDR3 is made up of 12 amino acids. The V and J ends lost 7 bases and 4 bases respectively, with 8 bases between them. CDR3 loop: CASTRGYNEQFF. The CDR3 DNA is TGTGCCAGCACCCGGGGGTACAATGAGCAGTTCTTC.

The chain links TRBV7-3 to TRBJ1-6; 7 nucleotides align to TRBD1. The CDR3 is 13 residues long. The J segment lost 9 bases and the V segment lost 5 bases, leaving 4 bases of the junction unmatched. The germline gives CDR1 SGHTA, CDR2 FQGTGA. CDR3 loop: CASSPDRVSPLHF. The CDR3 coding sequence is TGTGCCAGCAGCCCCGACAGGGTTTCACCCCTCCACTTT.

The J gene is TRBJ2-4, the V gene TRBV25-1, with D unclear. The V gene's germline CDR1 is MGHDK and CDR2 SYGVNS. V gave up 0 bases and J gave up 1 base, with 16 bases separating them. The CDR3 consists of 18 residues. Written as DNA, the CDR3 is TGTGCCAGCAGTGAATATGGGCAGCCCAGCCGGGCCAAAAACATTCAGTACTTC. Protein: CASSEYGQPSRAKNIQYF.

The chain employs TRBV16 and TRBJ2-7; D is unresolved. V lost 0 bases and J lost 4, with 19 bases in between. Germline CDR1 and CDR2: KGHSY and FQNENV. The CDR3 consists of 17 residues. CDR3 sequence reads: CASSQSPSRVGEYEQYF. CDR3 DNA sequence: TGTGCCAGCAGCCAATCCCCCTCAAGAGTTGGAGAGTACGAGCAGTACTTC.

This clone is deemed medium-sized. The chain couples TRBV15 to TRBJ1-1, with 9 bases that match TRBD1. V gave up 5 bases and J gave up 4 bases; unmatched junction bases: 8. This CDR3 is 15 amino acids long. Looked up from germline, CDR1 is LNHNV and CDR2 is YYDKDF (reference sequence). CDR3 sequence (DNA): TGTGCCACCAGCCGGGGACAGGGCTTTAGCACTGAAGCTTTCTTT. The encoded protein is CATSRGQGFSTEAFF.

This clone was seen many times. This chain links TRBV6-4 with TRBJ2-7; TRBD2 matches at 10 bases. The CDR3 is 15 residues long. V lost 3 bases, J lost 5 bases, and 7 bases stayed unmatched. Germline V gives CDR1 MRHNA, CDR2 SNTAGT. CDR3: CASSDNSGGANEQYF. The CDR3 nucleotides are TGTGCCAGCAGTGATAACAGCGGGGGGGCTAACGAGCAGTACTTC.

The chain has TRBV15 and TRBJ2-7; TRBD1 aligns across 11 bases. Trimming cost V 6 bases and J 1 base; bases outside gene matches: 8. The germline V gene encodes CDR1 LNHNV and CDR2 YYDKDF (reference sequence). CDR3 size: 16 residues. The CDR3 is CATSFTGTGGSYEQYF. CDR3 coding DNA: TGTGCCACCAGTTTTACCGGGACAGGGGGGTCCTACGAGCAGTACTTC.

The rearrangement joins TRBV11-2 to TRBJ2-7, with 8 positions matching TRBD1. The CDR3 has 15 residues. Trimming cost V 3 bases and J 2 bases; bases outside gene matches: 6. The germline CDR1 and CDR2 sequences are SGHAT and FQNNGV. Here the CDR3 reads CASSLADRGPYEQYF. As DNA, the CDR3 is TGTGCCAGCAGCTTGGCCGACAGGGGCCCCTACGAGCAGTACTTC.

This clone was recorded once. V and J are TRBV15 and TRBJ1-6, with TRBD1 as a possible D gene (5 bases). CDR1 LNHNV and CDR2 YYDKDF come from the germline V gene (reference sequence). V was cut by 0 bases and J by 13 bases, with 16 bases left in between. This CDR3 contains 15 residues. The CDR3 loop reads CATSREVQGTFPLHF. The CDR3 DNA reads TGTGCCACCAGCAGAGAGGTTCAGGGTACTTTTCCCCTCCACTTT.

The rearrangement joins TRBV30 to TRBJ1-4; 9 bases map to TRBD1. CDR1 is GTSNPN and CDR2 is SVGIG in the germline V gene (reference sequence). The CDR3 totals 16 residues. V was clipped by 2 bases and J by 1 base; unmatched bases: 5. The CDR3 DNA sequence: TGTGCCTGGAGTTCGGGACAGGGATTAACTAATGAAAAACTGTTTTTT. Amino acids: CAWSSGQGLTNEKLFF.

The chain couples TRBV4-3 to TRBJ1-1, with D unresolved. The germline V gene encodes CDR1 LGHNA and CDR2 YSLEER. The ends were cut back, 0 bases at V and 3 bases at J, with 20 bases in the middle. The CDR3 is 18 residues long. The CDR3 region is CASSQDQGRVLRDTEAFF. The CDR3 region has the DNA TGCGCCAGCAGCCAAGATCAAGGGAGGGTTCTTAGGGACACTGAAGCTTTCTTT.

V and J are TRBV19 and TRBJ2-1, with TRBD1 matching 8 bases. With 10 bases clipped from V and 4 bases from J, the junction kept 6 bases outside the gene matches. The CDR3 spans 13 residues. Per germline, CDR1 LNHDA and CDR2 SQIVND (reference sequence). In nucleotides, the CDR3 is TGTGCCACCAGGACAGGGACTTACAATGAGCAGTTCTTC. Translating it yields CATRTGTYNEQFF. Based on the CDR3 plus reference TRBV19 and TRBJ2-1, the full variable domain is DGGITQSPKYLFRKEGQNVTLSCEQNLNHDAMYWYRQDPGQGLRLIYYSQIVNDFQKGDIAEGYSVSREKKESFPLTVTSAQKNPTAFYLCATRTGTYNEQFFGPGTRLTVL.

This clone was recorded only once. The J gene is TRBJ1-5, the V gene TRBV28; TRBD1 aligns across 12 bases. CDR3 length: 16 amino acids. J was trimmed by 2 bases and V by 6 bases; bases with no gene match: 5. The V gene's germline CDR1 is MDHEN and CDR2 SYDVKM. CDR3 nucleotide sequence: TGTGCCAGCAGGGGACAGGGGGCTAGGGGCAATCAGCCCCAGCATTTT. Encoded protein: CASRGQGARGNQPQHF.

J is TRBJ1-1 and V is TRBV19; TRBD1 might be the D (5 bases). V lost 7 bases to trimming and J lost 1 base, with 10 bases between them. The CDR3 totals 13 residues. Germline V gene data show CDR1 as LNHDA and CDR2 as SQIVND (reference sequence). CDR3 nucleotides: TGTGCCAGTACAGGGCCCTGGAACACTGAAGCTTTCTTT. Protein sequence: CASTGPWNTEAFF.

The CDR3: CASSQGGGRGGYTF. Here the CDR3 DNA reads TGTGCCAGTAGCCAAGGAGGTGGGCGAGGCGGCTACACCTTC. The chain joins TRBV19 to TRBJ1-2; the D is unclear. Per the germline V gene, CDR1 is LNHDA and CDR2 is SQIVND (reference sequence). The CDR3 contains 14 residues. Trimming left V 6 bases short and J 8 bases short, with 19 bases between. Full variable domain (rest looked up from reference TRBV19 and TRBJ1-2): DGGITQSPKYLFRKEGQNVTLSCEQNLNHDAMYWYRQDPGQGLRLIYYSQIVNDFQKGDIAEGYSVSREKKESFPLTVTSAQKNPTAFYLCASSQGGGRGGYTFGSGTRLTVV.

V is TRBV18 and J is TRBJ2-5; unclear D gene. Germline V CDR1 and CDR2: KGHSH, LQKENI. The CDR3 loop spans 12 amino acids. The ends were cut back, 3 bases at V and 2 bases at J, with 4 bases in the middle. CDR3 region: CASSPYQETQYF. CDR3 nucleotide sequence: TGTGCCAGCTCACCCTATCAAGAGACCCAGTACTTC.

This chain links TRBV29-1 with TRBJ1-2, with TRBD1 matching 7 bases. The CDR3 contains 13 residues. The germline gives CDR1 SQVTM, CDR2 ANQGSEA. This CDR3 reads CSALGQSSGGYTF. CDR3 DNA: TGCAGTGCCCTGGGACAGTCCTCTGGGGGCTACACCTTC.

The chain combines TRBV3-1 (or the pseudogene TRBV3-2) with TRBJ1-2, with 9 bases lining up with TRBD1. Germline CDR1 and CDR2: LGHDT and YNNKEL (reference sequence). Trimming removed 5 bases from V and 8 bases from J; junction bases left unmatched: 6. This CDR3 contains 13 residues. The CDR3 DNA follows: TGTGCCAGCAGCTCCGGGACAGGGAGCGGCTACACCTTC. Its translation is CASSSGTGSGYTF.

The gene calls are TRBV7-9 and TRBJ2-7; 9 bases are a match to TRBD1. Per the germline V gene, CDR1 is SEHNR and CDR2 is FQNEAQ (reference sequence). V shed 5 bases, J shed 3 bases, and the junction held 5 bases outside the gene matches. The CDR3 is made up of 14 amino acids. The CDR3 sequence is CASSHSTGGYEQYF. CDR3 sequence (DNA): TGTGCCAGCAGCCACTCGACAGGGGGCTACGAGCAGTACTTC. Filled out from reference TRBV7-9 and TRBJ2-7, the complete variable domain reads DTGVSQNPRHKITKRGQNVTFRCDPISEHNRLYWYRQTLGQGPEFLTYFQNEAQLEKSRLLSDRFSAERPKGSFSTLEIQRTEQGDSAMYLCASSHSTGGYEQYFGPGTRLTVT.

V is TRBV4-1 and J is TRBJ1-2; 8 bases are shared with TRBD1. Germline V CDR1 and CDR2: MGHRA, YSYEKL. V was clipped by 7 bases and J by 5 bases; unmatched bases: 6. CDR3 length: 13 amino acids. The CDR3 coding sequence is TGCGCCAGCAAGGACAGGGATCGGTATGGCTACACCTTC. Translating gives CASKDRDRYGYTF.

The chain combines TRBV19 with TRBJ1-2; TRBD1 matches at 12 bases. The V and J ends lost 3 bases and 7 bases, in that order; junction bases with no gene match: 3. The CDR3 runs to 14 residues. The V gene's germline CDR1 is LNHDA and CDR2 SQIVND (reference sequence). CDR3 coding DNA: TGTGCCAGTAGTATGGGACAGGGGGCGGCTGGCTACACCTTC. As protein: CASSMGQGAAGYTF.

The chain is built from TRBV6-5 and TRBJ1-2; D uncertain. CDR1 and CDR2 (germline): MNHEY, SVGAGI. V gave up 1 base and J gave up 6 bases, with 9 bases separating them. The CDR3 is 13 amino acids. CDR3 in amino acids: CASSYFPGHGYTF. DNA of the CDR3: TGTGCCAGCAGTTACTTTCCAGGCCATGGCTACACCTTC.

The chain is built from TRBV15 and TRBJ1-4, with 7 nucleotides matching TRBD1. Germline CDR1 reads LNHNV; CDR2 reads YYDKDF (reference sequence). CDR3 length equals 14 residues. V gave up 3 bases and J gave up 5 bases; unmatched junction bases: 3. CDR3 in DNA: TGTGCCACCAGCAGCGGGACAGTGAATGAAAAACTGTTTTTT. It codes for CATSSGTVNEKLFF.

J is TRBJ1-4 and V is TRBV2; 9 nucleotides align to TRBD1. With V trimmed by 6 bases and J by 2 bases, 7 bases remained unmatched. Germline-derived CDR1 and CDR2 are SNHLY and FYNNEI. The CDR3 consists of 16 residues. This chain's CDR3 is CASRGDRAQTNEKLFF. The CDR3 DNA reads TGTGCCAGCAGGGGGGACAGGGCGCAGACTAATGAAAAACTGTTTTTT. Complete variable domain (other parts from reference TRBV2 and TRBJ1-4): EPEVTQTPSHQVTQMGQEVILRCVPISNHLYFYWYRQILGQKVEFLVSFYNNEISEKSEIFDDQFSVERPDGSNFTLKIRSTKLEDSAMYFCASRGDRAQTNEKLFFGSGTQLSVL.

The DNA for the CDR3 is TGTGCCAGCAAGGGCAGGGGTTCCTACGAGCAGTACTTC. Its translation: CASKGRGSYEQYF. The chain employs TRBV5-8 and TRBJ2-7, with D possibly being TRBD1 (6 bases). V lost 6 bases to trimming and J lost 1 base, with 11 bases between them. The germline V gene encodes CDR1 SGHTS and CDR2 YDEGEE. There are 13 residues in the CDR3.

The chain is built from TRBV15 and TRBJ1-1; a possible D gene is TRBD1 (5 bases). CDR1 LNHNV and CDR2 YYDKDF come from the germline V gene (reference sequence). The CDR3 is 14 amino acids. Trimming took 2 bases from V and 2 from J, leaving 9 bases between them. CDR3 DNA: TGTGCCACCAGCAGACAGGGTTCAAACACTGAAGCTTTCTTT. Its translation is CATSRQGSNTEAFF.

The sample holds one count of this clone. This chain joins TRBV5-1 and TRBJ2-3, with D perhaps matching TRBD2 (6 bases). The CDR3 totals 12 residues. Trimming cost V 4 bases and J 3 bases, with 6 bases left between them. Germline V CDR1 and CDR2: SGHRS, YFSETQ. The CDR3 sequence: CASSGGTDTQYF. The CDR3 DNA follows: TGCGCCAGCAGCGGGGGGACAGATACGCAGTATTTT.

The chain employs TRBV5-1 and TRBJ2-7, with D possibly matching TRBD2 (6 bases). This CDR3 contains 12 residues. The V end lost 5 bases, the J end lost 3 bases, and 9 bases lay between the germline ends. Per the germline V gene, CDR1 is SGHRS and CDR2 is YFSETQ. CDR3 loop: CASRGGNYEQYF. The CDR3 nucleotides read TGCGCCAGCAGGGGGGGAAACTACGAGCAGTACTTC.

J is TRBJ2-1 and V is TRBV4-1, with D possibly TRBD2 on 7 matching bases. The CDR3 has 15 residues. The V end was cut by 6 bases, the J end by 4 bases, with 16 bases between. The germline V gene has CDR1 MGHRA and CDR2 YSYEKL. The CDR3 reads CASRSRGAGYNEQFF. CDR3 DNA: TGCGCCAGCAGATCCCGGGGGGCAGGGTACAATGAGCAGTTCTTC.

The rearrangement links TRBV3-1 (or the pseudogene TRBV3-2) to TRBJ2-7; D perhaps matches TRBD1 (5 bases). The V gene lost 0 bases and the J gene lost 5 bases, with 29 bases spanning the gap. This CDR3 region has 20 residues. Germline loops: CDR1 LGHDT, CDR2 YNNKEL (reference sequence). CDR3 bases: TGTGCCAGCAGCCAAGACGTTAGGGGTAGAGCGAAGGTTTTTGGCCACGAGCAGTACTTC. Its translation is CASSQDVRGRAKVFGHEQYF.